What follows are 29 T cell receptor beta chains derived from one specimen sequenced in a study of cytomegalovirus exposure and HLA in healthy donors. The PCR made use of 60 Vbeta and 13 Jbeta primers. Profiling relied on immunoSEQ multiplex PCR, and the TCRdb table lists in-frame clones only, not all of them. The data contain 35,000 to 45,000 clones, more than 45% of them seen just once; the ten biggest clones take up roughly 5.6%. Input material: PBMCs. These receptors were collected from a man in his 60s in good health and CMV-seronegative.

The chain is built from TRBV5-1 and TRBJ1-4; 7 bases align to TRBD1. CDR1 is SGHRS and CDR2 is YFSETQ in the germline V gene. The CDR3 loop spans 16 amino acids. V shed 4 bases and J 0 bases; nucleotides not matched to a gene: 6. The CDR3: CASSPGQAATNEKLFF. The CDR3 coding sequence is TGCGCCAGCAGCCCCGGACAGGCCGCAACTAATGAAAAACTGTTTTTT.

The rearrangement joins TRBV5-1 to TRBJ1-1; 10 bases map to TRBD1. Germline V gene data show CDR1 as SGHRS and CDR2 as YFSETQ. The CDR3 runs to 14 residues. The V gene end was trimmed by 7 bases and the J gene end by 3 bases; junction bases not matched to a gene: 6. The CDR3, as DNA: TGCGCCAGCTTTCTGGGACAGGGGTACACTGAAGCTTTCTTT. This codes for CASFLGQGYTEAFF.

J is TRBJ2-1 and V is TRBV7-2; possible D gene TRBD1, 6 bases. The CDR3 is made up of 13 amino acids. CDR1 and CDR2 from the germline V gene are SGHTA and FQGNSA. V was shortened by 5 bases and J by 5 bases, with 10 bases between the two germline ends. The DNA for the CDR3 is TGTGCCAGCAGCCCCCACAGGGACAATGAGCAGTTCTTC. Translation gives CASSPHRDNEQFF.

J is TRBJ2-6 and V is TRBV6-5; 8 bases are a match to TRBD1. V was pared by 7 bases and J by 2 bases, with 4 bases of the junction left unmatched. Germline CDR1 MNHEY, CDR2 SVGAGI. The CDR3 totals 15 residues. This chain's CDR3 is CASTLRGPGANVLTF. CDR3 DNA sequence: TGTGCCAGCACCCTCAGGGGGCCTGGGGCCAACGTCCTGACTTTC.

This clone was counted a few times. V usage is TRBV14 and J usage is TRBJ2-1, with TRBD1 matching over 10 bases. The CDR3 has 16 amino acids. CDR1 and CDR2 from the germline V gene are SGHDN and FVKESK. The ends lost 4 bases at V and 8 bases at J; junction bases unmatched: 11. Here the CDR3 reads CASSRMLGQGHHEQFF. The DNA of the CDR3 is TGTGCCAGCAGCCGGATGTTGGGACAGGGGCACCATGAGCAGTTCTTC.

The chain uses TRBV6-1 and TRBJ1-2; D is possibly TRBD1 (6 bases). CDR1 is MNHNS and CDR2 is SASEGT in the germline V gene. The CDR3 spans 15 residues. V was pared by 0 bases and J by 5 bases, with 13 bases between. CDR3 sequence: CASSEAEGEGYGYTF. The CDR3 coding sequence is TGTGCCAGCAGTGAAGCTGAGGGGGAAGGGTATGGCTACACCTTC.

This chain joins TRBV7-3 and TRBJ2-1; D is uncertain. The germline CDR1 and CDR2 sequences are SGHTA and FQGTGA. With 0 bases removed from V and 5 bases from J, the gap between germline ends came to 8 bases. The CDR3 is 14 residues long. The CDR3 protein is CASSLTFQNNEQFF. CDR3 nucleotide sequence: TGTGCCAGCAGCTTAACTTTCCAAAACAATGAGCAGTTCTTC.

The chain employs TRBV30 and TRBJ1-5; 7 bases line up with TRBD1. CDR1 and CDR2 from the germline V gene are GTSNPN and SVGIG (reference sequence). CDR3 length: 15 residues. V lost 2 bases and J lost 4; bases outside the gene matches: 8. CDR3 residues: CAWSPTGQPNQPQHF. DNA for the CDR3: TGTGCCTGGAGTCCCACGGGACAGCCAAATCAGCCCCAGCATTTT.

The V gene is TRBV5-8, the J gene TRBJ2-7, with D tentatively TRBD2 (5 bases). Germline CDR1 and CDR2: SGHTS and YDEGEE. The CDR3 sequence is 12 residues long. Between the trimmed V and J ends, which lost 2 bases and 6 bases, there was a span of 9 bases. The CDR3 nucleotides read TGTGCCAGCAGCTTAAGCAGCGGCGAGCAGTACTTC. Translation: CASSLSSGEQYF.

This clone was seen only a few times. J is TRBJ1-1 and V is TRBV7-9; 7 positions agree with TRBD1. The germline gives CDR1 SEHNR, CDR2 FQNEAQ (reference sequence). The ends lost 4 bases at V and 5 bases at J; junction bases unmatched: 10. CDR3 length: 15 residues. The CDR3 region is CASSWHRGKETEAFF. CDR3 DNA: TGTGCCAGCAGCTGGCACAGGGGAAAGGAGACTGAAGCTTTCTTT. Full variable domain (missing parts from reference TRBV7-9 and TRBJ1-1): DTGVSQNPRHKITKRGQNVTFRCDPISEHNRLYWYRQTLGQGPEFLTYFQNEAQLEKSRLLSDRFSAERPKGSFSTLEIQRTEQGDSAMYLCASSWHRGKETEAFFGQGTRLTVV.

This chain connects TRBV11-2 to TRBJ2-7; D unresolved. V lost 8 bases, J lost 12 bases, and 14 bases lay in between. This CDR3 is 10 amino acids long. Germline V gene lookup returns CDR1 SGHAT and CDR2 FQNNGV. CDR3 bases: TGTGCCAGCGGGCCCCTGGGTGCGTACTTC. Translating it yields CASGPLGAYF.

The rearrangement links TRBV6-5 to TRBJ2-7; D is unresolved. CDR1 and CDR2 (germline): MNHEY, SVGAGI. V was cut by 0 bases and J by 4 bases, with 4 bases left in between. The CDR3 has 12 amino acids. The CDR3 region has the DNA TGTGCCAGCAGTTACTCCCCTTACGAGCAGTACTTC. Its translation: CASSYSPYEQYF.

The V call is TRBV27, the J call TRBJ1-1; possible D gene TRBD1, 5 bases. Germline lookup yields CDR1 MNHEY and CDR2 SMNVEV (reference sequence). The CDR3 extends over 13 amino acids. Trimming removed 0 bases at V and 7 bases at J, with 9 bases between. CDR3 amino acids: CASSLSSGVEAFF. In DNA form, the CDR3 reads TGTGCCAGCAGTTTATCATCGGGGGTTGAAGCTTTCTTT.

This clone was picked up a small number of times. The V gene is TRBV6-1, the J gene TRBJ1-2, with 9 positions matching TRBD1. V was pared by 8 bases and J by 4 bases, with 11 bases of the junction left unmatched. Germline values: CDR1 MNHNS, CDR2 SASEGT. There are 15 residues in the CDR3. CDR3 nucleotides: TGTGCCAGCCGCCGGCTGACGGACAGGGGCTATGGCTACACCTTC. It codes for CASRRLTDRGYGYTF.

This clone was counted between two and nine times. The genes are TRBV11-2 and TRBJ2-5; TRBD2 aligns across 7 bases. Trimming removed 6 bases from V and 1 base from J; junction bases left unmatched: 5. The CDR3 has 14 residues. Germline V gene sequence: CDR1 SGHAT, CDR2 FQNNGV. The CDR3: CASSPTGGQETQYF. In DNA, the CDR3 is TGTGCCAGCAGTCCTACGGGGGGCCAAGAGACCCAGTACTTC.

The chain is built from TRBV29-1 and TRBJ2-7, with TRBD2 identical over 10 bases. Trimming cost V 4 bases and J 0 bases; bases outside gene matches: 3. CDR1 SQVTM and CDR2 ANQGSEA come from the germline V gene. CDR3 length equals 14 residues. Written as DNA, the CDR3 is TGCAGCGTTGGGGCTAGCGGGAGCTCCTACGAGCAGTACTTC. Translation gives CSVGASGSSYEQYF.

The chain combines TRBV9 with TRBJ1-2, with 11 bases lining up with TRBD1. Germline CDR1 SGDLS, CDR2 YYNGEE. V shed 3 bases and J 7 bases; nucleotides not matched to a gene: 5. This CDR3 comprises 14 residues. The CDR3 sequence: CASSGTGGAIGYTF. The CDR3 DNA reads TGTGCCAGCAGCGGGACAGGGGGCGCGATTGGCTACACCTTC.

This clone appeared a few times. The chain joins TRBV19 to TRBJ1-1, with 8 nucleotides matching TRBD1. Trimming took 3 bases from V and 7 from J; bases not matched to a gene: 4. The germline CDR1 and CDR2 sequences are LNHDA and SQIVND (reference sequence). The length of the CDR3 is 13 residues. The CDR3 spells CASSIGQGGEAFF. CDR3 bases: TGTGCCAGTAGTATCGGACAGGGCGGTGAAGCTTTCTTT.

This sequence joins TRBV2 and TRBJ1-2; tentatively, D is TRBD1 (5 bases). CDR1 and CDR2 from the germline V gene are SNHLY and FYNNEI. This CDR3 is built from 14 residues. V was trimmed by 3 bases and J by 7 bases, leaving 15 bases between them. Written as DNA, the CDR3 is TGTGCCAGCAGTGAGGTTAGGGGTCGGGTTGGCTACACCTTC. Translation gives CASSEVRGRVGYTF.

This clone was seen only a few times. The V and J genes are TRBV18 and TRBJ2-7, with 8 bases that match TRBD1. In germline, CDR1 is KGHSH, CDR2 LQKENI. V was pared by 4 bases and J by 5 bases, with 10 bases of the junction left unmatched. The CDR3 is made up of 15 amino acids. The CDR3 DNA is TGTGCCAGCTCACACGACAGGGGCGTCGACAACGAGCAGTACTTC. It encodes CASSHDRGVDNEQYF.

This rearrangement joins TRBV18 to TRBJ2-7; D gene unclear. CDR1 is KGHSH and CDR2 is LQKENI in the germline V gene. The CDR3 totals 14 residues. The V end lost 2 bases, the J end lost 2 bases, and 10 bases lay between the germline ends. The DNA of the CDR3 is TGTGCCAGCTCACCAGGTAACACCGCCTACGAGCAGTACTTC. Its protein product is CASSPGNTAYEQYF.

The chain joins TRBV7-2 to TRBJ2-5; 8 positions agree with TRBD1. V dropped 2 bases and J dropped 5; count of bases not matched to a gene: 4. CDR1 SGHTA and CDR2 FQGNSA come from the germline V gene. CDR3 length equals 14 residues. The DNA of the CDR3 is TGTGCCAGCAGCTTAATGTCAGGGGGCGAGACCCAGTACTTC. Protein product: CASSLMSGGETQYF.

The CDR3 loop reads CASSRTGFGGYTF. For the CDR3, the DNA is TGTGCCAGCAGTCGGACAGGGTTTGGCGGCTACACCTTC. The chain combines TRBV28 with TRBJ1-2; 8 bases line up with TRBD1. This CDR3 has 13 amino acids. V lost 5 bases and J lost 8; bases outside the gene matches: 7. Germline values: CDR1 MDHEN, CDR2 SYDVKM.

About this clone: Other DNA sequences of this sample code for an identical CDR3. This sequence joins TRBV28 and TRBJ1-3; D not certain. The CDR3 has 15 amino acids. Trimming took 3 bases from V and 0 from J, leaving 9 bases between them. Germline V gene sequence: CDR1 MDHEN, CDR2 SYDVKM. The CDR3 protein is CASSLRPSSGNTIYF. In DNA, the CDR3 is TGTGCCAGCAGTTTGAGGCCAAGCTCTGGAAACACCATATATTTT. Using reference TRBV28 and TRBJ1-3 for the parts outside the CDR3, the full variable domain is DVKVTQSSRYLVKRTGEKVFLECVQDMDHENMFWYRQDPGLGLRLIYFSYDVKMKEKGDIPEGYSVSREKKERFSLILESASTNQTSMYLCASSLRPSSGNTIYFGEGSWLTVV.

The CDR3 sequence is CASSRGQGARYGYTF. CDR3 sequence (DNA): TGTGCCAGCAGCCGCGGACAGGGGGCGCGATATGGCTACACCTTC. The chain recombines TRBV27 with TRBJ1-2, with 11 bases aligning to TRBD1. The trim removed 6 bases at V and 5 bases at J, leaving 8 bases unmatched. The CDR3 is 15 residues long. Germline lookup yields CDR1 MNHEY and CDR2 SMNVEV (reference sequence).

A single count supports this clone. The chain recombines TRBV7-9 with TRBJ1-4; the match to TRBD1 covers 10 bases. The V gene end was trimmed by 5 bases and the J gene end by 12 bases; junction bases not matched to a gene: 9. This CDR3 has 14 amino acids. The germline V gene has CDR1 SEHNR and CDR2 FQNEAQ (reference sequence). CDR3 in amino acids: CASSRDRGREELFF. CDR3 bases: TGTGCCAGCAGCCGCGACAGGGGGCGGGAGGAACTGTTTTTT. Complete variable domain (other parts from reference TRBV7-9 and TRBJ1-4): DTGVSQNPRHKITKRGQNVTFRCDPISEHNRLYWYRQTLGQGPEFLTYFQNEAQLEKSRLLSDRFSAERPKGSFSTLEIQRTEQGDSAMYLCASSRDRGREELFFGSGTQLSVL.

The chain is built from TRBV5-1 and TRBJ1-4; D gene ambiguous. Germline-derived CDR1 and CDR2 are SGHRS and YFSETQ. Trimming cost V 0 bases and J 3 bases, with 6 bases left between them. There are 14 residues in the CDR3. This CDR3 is CASSLDSSNEKLFF. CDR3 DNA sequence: TGCGCCAGCAGCTTGGACAGTTCTAATGAAAAACTGTTTTTT.

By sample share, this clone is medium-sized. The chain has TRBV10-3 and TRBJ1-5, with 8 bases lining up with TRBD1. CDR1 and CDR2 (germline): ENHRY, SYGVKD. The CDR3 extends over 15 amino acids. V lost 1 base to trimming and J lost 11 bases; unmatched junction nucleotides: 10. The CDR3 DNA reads TGTGCCATCAGTGAGTTTAGAACAGGGGGGGCGTCCCAGCATTTT. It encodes CAISEFRTGGASQHF.

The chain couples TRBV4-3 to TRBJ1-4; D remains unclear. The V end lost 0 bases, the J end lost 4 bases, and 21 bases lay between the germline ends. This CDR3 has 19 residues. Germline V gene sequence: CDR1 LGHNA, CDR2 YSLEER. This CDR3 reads CASSQDSKVYDFGNEKLFF. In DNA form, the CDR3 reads TGCGCCAGCAGCCAAGATAGTAAAGTATATGACTTTGGTAATGAAAAACTGTTTTTT.